This T cell receptor beta chain was obtained from a study of T cells expressing NK-cell markers. The wider study: Seven of the eight sequenced donors were classified as HCMV-seropositive, and one was classified as seronegative.

Remarks on this clonotype: What it binds is not known.

Notes on the study in general: For about 6 donors, the dominant NKG2C+ clonotypes made up 1.0-7.0% of their CD8+ T cells.

The CDR3 has 13 amino acids. CDR1 and CDR2 from the germline V gene are SGDLS and YYNGEE. From the 5' RACE reads, TCRdb lists one entry per CDR3 protein and no DNA. Its table records some 340,000 distinct CDR3 sequences. The chain is built from TRBV9 and TRBJ1-1. Sequencing was carried out using blood T cells: a sorted CD56 or NKG2C T cell subset, CD4+ or CD8+ T cells, or bulk PBMC T cells (not recorded which). The source is a man between 18 and 69 years old in good health. CDR3 amino acids: CASSVGALTEAFF.